Listed here are 10 T cell receptor beta chains from one sample, sequenced in a study of T cells in Graves' hyperthyroidism and ophthalmopathy. TCR beta CDR3 regions were amplified from RNA transcripts. TCR CDR3 underwent first-round RT-PCR with the HTBI primer set. One entry per CDR3 protein, called by TCRdb with MiXCR from the multiplex PCR reads. Of about half a million distinct CDR3 sequences in the sample, 15% to 20% were seen once. Source material: blood. These receptors all come from a man aged 40-49 years with Graves' ophthalmopathy.

V and J are TRBV6-2 or TRBV6-3 and TRBJ2-3; TRBD2 is a possible D gene (5 bases). Trimming shortened V by 4 bases and J by 2 bases, and 16 bases separated the two germline ends. The germline V gene encodes CDR1 MNHEY and CDR2 SVGEGT. CDR3 length equals 16 residues. The CDR3, as DNA: TGTGCCAGCAGTTTTTCGGGGAGCCTCAACACAGATACGCAGTATTTT. Translating it yields CASSFSGSLNTDTQYF.

This clonotype was seen more than once but under ten times. The chain joins TRBV2 to TRBJ2-2, with D possibly TRBD1 on 5 matching bases. CDR3 size: 14 residues. The ends were cut back, 5 bases at V and 2 bases at J, with 9 bases in the middle. In germline, CDR1 is SNHLY, CDR2 FYNNEI. As DNA, the CDR3 is TGTGCCAGCAGTATGACAGCCAACACCGGGGAGCTGTTTTTT. Translated: CASSMTANTGELFF.

J is TRBJ1-2 and V is TRBV20-1, with TRBD1 matching 9 bases. The V and J ends lost 4 bases and 6 bases, in that order; junction bases with no gene match: 12. The CDR3 contains 15 residues. Germline-derived CDR1 and CDR2 are DFQATT and SNEGSKA (reference sequence). The CDR3: CSAKATWDREDGYTF. The CDR3 coding sequence is TGCAGTGCTAAAGCGACCTGGGACAGGGAGGATGGCTACACCTTC.

About this clonotype itself: This clone may be a read error of a much larger clone one base away. The V and J genes are TRBV28 and TRBJ1-4; 8 nucleotides agree with TRBD1. CDR1 is MDHEN and CDR2 is SYDVKM in the germline V gene. CDR3 length: 14 amino acids. CDR3 in DNA: TGTGTCAGCAGCTCCAGACAGGGGAACGAAAAACTGTTTTTT. Its protein product is CVSSSRQGNEKLFF. The whole variable domain, filled in from reference TRBV28 and TRBJ1-4, reads DVKVTQSSRYLVKRTGEKVFLECVQDMDHENMFWYRQDPGLGLRLIYFSYDVKMKEKGDIPEGYSVSREKKERFSLILESASTNQTSMYLCVSSSRQGNEKLFFGSGTQLSVL.

The chain employs TRBV6-1 and TRBJ1-6; D uncertain. The germline gives CDR1 MNHNS, CDR2 SASEGT. The CDR3 sequence is 14 residues long. Between the trimmed V and J ends, which lost 8 bases and 3 bases, there was a span of 11 bases. The CDR3 DNA follows: TGTGCCAGCGCAGGAAATAACTATAATTCACCCCTCCACTTT. It is translated as CASAGNNYNSPLHF.

The chain couples TRBV28 to TRBJ1-2; D possibly corresponds to TRBD1 (6 bases). Trimming pared 11 bases from V and 2 bases from J, leaving 15 bases between. The CDR3 is 13 residues long. The germline CDR1 and CDR2 sequences are MDHEN and SYDVKM. CDR3 nucleotides: TGTGCCTCCCTTAGGGGGGCGAACTATGGCTACACCTTC. Translation: CASLRGANYGYTF.

The chain uses TRBV29-1 and TRBJ2-7; D remains unclear. Trimming cost V 4 bases and J 0 bases, with 10 bases left between them. Germline loops: CDR1 SQVTM, CDR2 ANQGSEA. This CDR3 is 13 amino acids long. The CDR3 sequence: CSVVGHLSYEQYF. The DNA of the CDR3 is TGCAGCGTTGTCGGGCATCTCTCCTACGAGCAGTACTTC.

This clonotype was seen a few times. The chain is built from TRBV28 and TRBJ1-5; D gene unclear. V dropped 7 bases and J dropped 5 bases, with 12 bases sitting between them. Germline assignment: CDR1 MDHEN and CDR2 SYDVKM. This CDR3 is 13 amino acids long. CDR3 coding DNA: TGTGCCAGCACTATAAACGGGGATCAGCCCCAGCATTTT. It translates to CASTINGDQPQHF.

This clonotype occurred once. The chain links TRBV30 to TRBJ1-2, with D hard to call. Trimming left V 0 bases short and J 0 bases short, with 5 bases between. This CDR3 has 13 amino acids. Germline V gene sequence: CDR1 GTSNPN, CDR2 SVGIG (reference sequence). As DNA, the CDR3 is TGTGCCTGGAGTGTAAGTGCTAACTATGGCTACACCTTC. Translating it yields CAWSVSANYGYTF.

This chain links TRBV30 with TRBJ1-4; 12 bases agree with TRBD1. Germline values: CDR1 GTSNPN, CDR2 SVGIG (reference sequence). V dropped 3 bases and J dropped 8; count of bases not matched to a gene: 13. This CDR3 is 17 amino acids long. The CDR3 DNA follows: TGTGCCTGGAGGCTTCCCGGGACAGGGGGCAGATTGGAAAAACTGTTTTTT. Its protein product is CAWRLPGTGGRLEKLFF.